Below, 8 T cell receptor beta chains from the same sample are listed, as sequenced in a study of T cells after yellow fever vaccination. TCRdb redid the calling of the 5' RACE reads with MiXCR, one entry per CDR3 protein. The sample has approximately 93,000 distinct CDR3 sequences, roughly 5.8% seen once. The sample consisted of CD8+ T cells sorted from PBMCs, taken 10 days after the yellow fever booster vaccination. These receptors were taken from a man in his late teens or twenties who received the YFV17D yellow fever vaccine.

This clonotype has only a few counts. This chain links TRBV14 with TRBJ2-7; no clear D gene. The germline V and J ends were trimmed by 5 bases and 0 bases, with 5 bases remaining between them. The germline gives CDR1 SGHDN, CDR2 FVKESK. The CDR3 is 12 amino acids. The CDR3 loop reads CASSVSSYEQYF. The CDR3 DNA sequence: TGTGCCAGCAGCGTAAGCTCCTACGAGCAGTACTTC.

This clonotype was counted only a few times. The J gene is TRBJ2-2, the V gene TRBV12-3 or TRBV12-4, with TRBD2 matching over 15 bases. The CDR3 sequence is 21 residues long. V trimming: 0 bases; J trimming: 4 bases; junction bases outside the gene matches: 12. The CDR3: CASSLAWGLAGGNHGTGELFF. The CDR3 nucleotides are TGTGCCAGCAGTTTAGCCTGGGGACTAGCGGGGGGAAATCACGGCACCGGGGAGCTGTTTTTT.

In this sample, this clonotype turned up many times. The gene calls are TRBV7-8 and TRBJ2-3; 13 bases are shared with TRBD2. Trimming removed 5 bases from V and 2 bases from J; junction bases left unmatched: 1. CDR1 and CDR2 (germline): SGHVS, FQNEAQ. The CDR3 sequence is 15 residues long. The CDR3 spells CASSGTSGVTDTQYF. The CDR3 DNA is TGTGCCAGCAGCGGGACTAGCGGGGTCACAGATACGCAGTATTTT.

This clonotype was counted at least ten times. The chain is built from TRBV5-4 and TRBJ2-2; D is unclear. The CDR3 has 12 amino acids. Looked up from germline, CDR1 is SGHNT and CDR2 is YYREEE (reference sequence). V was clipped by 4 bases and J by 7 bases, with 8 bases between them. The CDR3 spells CASSLNNGELFF. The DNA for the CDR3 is TGTGCCAGCAGCCTCAATAACGGGGAGCTGTTTTTT.

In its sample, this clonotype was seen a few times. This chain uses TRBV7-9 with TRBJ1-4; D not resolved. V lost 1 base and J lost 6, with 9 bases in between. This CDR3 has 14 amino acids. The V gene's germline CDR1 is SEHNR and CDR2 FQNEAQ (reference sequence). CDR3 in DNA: TGTGCCAGCAGCTTAGTGGGCAAGGATGAAAAACTGTTTTTT. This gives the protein CASSLVGKDEKLFF. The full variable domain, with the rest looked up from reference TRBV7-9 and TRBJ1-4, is DTGVSQNPRHKITKRGQNVTFRCDPISEHNRLYWYRQTLGQGPEFLTYFQNEAQLEKSRLLSDRFSAERPKGSFSTLEIQRTEQGDSAMYLCASSLVGKDEKLFFGSGTQLSVL.

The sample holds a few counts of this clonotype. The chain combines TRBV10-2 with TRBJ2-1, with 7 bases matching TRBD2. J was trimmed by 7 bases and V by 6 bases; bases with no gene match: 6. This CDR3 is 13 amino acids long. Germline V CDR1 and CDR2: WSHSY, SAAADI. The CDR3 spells CASSRGGLNEQFF. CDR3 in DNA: TGCGCCAGCAGCCGCGGGGGACTGAATGAGCAGTTCTTC.

CDR3 sequence (DNA): TGTGCCAGCAGCCCCCTAGCGGGGGGTTTCAATGAGCAGTTCTTC. Protein product: CASSPLAGGFNEQFF. This sequence joins TRBV7-3 and TRBJ2-1; 11 bases line up with TRBD2. The CDR3 spans 15 residues. Germline CDR1 reads SGHTA; CDR2 reads FQGTGA. V lost 5 bases to trimming and J lost 6 bases; unmatched junction nucleotides: 6.

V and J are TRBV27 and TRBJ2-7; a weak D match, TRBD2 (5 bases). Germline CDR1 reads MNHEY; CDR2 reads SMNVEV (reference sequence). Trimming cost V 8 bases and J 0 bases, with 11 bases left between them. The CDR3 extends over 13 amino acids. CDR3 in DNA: TGTGCCAGCGCCTGGGAGAGCTCCTACGAGCAGTACTTC. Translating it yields CASAWESSYEQYF.